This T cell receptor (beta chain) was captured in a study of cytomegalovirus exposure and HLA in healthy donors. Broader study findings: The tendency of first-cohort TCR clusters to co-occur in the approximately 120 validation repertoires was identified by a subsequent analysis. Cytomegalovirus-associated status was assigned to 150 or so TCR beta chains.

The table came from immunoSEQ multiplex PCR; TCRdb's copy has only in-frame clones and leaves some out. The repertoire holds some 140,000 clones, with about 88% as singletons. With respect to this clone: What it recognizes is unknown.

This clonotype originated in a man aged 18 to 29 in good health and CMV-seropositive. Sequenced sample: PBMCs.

CDR3 loop: CASSGVYRDGNQPQHF. In nucleotides, the CDR3 is TGTGCCAGCAGTGGAGTTTACAGGGACGGCAATCAGCCCCAGCATTTT. The V gene is TRBV2, the J gene TRBJ1-5; D possibly corresponds to TRBD1 (6 bases). CDR3 length equals 16 residues. Germline CDR1 is SNHLY and CDR2 is FYNNEI. Trimming stripped 4 bases from V and 2 bases from J, with 15 bases between.